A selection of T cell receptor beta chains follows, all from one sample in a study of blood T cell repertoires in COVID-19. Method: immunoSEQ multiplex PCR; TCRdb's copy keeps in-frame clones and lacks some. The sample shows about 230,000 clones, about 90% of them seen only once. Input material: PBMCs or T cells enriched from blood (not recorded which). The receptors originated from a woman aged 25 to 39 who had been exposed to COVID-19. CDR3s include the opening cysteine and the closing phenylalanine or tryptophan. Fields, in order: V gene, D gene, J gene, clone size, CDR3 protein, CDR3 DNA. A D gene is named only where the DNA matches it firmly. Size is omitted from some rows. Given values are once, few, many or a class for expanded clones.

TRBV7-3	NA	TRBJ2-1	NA	CASSLIAGPYNEQFF	TGTGCCAGCAGCTTAATTGCGGGGCCCTACAATGAGCAGTTCTTC
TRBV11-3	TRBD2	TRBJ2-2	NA	CASSLELAATGELFF	TGTGCCAGCAGCTTAGAACTAGCGGCAACCGGGGAGCTGTTTTTT
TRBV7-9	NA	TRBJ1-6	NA	CASSSTGTNNSPLHF	TGTGCCAGCAGCTCCACCGGGACAAATAATTCACCCCTCCACTTT
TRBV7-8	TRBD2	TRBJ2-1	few	CASSTRTSSAYNEQFF	TGTGCCAGCAGCACACGGACTAGTAGCGCCTACAATGAGCAGTTCTTC
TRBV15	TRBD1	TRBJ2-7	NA	CATSRDRGGSYEQYF	TGTGCCACCAGCAGGGACAGGGGGGGCTCCTACGAGCAGTACTTC
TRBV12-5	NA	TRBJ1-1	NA	CASGLQVNTEAFF	TGTGCTAGTGGTCTACAGGTGAACACTGAAGCTTTCTTT
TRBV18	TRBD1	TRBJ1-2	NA	CASSPPGQASYGYTF	TGTGCCAGCTCACCACCGGGACAGGCTTCCTATGGCTACACCTTC
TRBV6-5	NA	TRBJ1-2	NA	CASSQLQGRYGYTF	TGTGCCAGCAGCCAATTACAGGGCCGCTATGGCTACACCTTC
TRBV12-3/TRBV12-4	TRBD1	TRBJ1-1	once	CASRRQGDTEAFF	TGTGCCAGCAGACGACAGGGAGACACTGAAGCTTTCTTT
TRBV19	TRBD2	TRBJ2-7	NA	CASSILSSGVYEQYF	TGTGCCAGTAGTATCCTCTCTAGCGGAGTCTACGAGCAGTACTTC
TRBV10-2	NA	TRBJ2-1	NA	CASRPDYHSVNEQFF	TGCGCCAGCAGACCGGACTACCACTCCGTTAATGAGCAGTTCTTC
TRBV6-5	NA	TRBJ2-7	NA	CASSFNRAAYEQYF	TGTGCCAGCAGTTTCAACAGGGCTGCCTACGAGCAGTACTTC
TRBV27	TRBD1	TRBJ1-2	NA	CASRQGEYYGYTF	TGTGCCAGCAGACAGGGGGAATACTATGGCTACACCTTC
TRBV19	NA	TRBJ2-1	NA	CASSPGVGSAYNEQFF	TGTGCCAGTAGCCCTGGGGTGGGGAGCGCTTACAATGAGCAGTTCTTC
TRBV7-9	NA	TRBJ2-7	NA	CATSTESSYEQYF	TGTGCCACCTCGACAGAGAGCTCCTACGAGCAGTACTTC
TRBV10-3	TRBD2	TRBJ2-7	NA	CAIGGGTSGAYEQYF	TGTGCCATCGGGGGCGGGACTAGTGGAGCCTACGAGCAGTACTTC
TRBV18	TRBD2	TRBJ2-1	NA	CASSRLAGGPRNEQFF	TGTGCCAGCTCACGCCTAGCGGGAGGGCCCCGCAATGAGCAGTTCTTC
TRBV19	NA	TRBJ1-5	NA	CASSPRVGRGDQPQHF	TGTGCCAGTAGCCCCAGGGTTGGCAGGGGCGATCAGCCCCAGCATTTT
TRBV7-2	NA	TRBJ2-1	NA	CASSKYGVYNEQFF	TGTGCCAGCAGCAAGTACGGGGTTTACAATGAGCAGTTCTTC
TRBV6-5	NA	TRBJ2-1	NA	CASSYSRLAHNEQFF	TGTGCCAGCAGTTACTCGAGGCTAGCTCACAATGAGCAGTTCTTC
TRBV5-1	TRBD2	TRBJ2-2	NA	CASSLELGLAGLKGANTGELFF	TGCGCCAGCAGCTTGGAACTGGGACTAGCGGGGCTTAAGGGCGCGAACACCGGGGAGCTGTTTTTT
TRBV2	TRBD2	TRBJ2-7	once	CASMGAGIRYEQYF	TGTGCCAGCATGGGAGCGGGAATTAGGTACGAGCAGTACTTC
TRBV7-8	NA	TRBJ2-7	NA	CASSRGALGGGEQYF	TGTGCCAGCAGCCGGGGGGCCCTGGGAGGGGGCGAGCAGTACTTC
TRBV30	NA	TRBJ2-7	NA	CASSGDLGSYEQYF	TGTGCCTCATCTGGCGATCTAGGTTCCTACGAGCAGTACTTC
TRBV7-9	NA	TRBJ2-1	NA	CASSFTGSYNEQFF	TGTGCCAGCAGCTTTACAGGGAGTTACAATGAGCAGTTCTTC
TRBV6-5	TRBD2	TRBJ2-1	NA	CASSQTSGFYNEQFF	TGTGCCAGCAGCCAGACTAGCGGCTTCTACAATGAGCAGTTCTTC
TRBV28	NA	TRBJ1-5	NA	CASSVRYQPQHF	TGTGCCAGCTCGGTCCGATATCAGCCCCAGCATTTT
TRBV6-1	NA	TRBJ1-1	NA	CASSELQGTNTEAFF	TGTGCCAGCAGTGAACTTCAGGGGACGAACACTGAAGCTTTCTTT
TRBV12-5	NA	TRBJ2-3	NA	CASGLGGYVDTQYF	TGTGCTAGTGGTTTGGGCGGGTACGTAGATACGCAGTATTTT
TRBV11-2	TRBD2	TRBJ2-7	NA	CASSLGGSSGIRYEQYF	TGTGCCAGCAGCTTAGGAGGATCTAGCGGGATAAGGTACGAGCAGTACTTC
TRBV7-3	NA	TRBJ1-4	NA	CASSFPRGIPSVTNEKLFF	TGTGCCAGCAGCTTCCCAAGGGGGATCCCCTCCGTAACTAATGAAAAACTGTTTTTT
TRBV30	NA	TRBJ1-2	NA	CAWSPMKGYTF	TGTGCCTGGAGCCCTATGAAGGGCTACACCTTC
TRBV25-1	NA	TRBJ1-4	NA	CASSDLRDEKLFF	TGTGCCAGCAGTGACTTACGGGATGAAAAACTGTTTTTT
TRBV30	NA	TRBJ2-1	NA	CAWSVLRIGSEQFF	TGTGCCTGGAGTGTACTCCGGATTGGGAGTGAGCAGTTCTTC
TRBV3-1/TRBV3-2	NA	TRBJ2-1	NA	CASSQGRLQFF	TGTGCCAGCAGCCAGGGGAGGCTTCAGTTCTTC
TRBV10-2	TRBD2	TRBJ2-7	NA	CASSELLAALPEQYF	TGCGCCAGCAGTGAGTTGCTAGCGGCCCTGCCTGAGCAGTACTTC